The source of this T cell receptor beta chain is a study of T cells in Graves' hyperthyroidism and ophthalmopathy. General study points: Ophthalmopathy stood apart from stable hyperthyroidism in a 13 V-J model.

Amplified TCR beta CDR3 regions derived from RNA transcripts. First-round RT-PCR of the TCR CDR3 relied on the HTBI primer set. Using its own MiXCR run on the multiplex PCR reads, TCRdb lists one record per CDR3 protein. The profile shows around 580,000 distinct CDR3 sequences, 16% of them singletons. This clonotype was observed a single time. The antigen remains undetermined. Unmatched junction bases numbered 10, after V lost 8 bases and J lost 4 bases. Looked up from germline, CDR1 is MNHNS and CDR2 is SASEGT. This CDR3 contains 15 residues. The sample consisted of blood. The source of this sequence is a woman between 18 and 29 years old with Graves' hyperthyroidism. This chain connects TRBV6-1 to TRBJ2-1; 8 bases fit TRBD1. CDR3 coding DNA: TGTGCCAGCTCGCCGACAGGGGCGGATTACAATGAGCAGTTCTTC. This encodes CASSPTGADYNEQFF.